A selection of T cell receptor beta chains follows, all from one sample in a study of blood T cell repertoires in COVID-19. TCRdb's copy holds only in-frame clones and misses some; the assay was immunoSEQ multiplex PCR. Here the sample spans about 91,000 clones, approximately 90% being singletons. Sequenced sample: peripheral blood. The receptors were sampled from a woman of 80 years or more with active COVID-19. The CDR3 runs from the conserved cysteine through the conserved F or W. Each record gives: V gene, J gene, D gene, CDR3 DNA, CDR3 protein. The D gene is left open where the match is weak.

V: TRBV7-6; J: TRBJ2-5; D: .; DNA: TGTGCCAGCAGCTTGGAGCGGGAGACCCAGTACTTC; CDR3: CASSLERETQYF
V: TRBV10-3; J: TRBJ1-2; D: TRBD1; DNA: TGTGCCATCTCGACCGGACAGGGGGCTCGATATGGCTACACCTTC; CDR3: CAISTGQGARYGYTF
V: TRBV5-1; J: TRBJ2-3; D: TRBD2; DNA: TGCGCCAGCAGCTCGACTAGCGCTGGAGATACGCAGTATTTT; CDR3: CASSSTSAGDTQYF
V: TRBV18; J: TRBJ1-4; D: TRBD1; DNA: TGTGCCAGCTCACCGTCCTACGGGACAGGCGCGGAAAAACTGTTTTTT; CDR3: CASSPSYGTGAEKLFF
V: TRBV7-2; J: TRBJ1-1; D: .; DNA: TGTGCCAGCAGCTTAGTGGCGGTGGCTGAAGCTTTCTTT; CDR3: CASSLVAVAEAFF
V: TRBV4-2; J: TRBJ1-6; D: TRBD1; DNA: TGTGCCAGCAGCCAGAACAGGGGGCTCTCACCCCTCCACTTT; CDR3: CASSQNRGLSPLHF
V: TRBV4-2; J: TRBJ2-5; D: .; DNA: TGTGCCAGCAGCCCCGACCGGACAGAAGAGACCCAGTACTTC; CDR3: CASSPDRTEETQYF
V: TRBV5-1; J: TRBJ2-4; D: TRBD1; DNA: TGCGCCAGCAGCTTATTAGGGGGCTTGGACATTCAGTACTTC; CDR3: CASSLLGGLDIQYF
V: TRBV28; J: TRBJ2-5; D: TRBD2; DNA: TGTGCCAGCAGTTTATCCGGACTAGCGGGAGGGCAAGAGACCCAGTACTTC; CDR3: CASSLSGLAGGQETQYF
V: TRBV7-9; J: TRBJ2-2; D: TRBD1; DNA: TGTGCCAGCAGGACAGGGAAAGCCGGGGAGCTGTTTTTT; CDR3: CASRTGKAGELFF
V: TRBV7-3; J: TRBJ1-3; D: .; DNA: TGTGCCAGCAGCTTCGGGGGTAGCGGAAACACCATATATTTT; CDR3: CASSFGGSGNTIYF
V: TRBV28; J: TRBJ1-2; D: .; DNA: TGTGCCAGCAGTTTTGGCGGCATCTATGGCTACACCTTC; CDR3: CASSFGGIYGYTF
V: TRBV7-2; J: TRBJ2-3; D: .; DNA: TGTGCCAGCAGCTCTCAGGGGTATACGCAGTATTTT; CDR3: CASSSQGYTQYF
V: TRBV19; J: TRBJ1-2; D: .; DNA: TGTGCCAGTAGTATAGATCGCCGGAGTAACTTTAACTATGGCTACACCTTC; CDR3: CASSIDRRSNFNYGYTF
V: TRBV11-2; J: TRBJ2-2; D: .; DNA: TGTGCCAGCAGCTTAGTCCACGGGAGTGAAGCCGGGGAGCTGTTTTTT; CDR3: CASSLVHGSEAGELFF
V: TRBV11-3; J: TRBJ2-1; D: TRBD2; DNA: TGTGCCAGCAGCTCAGCCGGGACTAGCGGTTACAATGAGCAGTTCTTC; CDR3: CASSSAGTSGYNEQFF
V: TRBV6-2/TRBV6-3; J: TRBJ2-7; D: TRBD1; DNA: TGTGCCAGCAGTTACTCGACGGGGACAGGGGGCCTATACGAGCAGTACTTC; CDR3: CASSYSTGTGGLYEQYF
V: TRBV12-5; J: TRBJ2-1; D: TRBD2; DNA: TGTGCTAGTGGTCCGGGGAGGGTGAATGAGCAGTTCTTC; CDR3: CASGPGRVNEQFF